These 18 T cell receptor beta chains originate from one sample sequenced in a study of T cell changes during pregnancy in multiple sclerosis. Repertoires were generated with immunoSEQ multiplex PCR, while TCRdb's copy carries only in-frame clones and drops some. Among approximately 50,000 clones listed, more than 75% were seen once. The sequenced sample was peripheral blood, obtained in the second trimester of pregnancy. Receptors were obtained from a female donor with multiple sclerosis, enrolled in a pregnancy study.

The CDR3 nucleotides are TGTGCCAGCAGCGGGGAGGTGAACACTGAAGCTTTCTTT. Translating it yields CASSGEVNTEAFF. This chain connects TRBV2 to TRBJ1-1; D unresolved. The CDR3 runs 13 residues. Looked up from germline, CDR1 is SNHLY and CDR2 is FYNNEI. Trimming shortened V by 6 bases and J by 0 bases, and 8 bases separated the two germline ends.

The chain combines TRBV10-1 with TRBJ2-3, with TRBD2 matching over 11 bases. Per germline, CDR1 WNHNN and CDR2 SYGVQD (reference sequence). The CDR3 contains 17 residues. V shed 2 bases and J 2 bases; nucleotides not matched to a gene: 6. The CDR3 DNA sequence: TGCGCCAGCAGTGAGGTTCTAGCGGGGGGACTCACAGATACGCAGTATTTT. Residues: CASSEVLAGGLTDTQYF.

The chain links TRBV5-1 to TRBJ2-3; maybe TRBD2 (5 bases). With 4 bases removed from V and 0 bases from J, the gap between germline ends came to 9 bases. The CDR3 is made up of 14 amino acids. Germline loops: CDR1 SGHRS, CDR2 YFSETQ. The CDR3 sequence: CASSPGLSTDTQYF. CDR3 in DNA: TGCGCCAGCAGCCCCGGACTCAGCACAGATACGCAGTATTTT.

V usage is TRBV28 and J usage is TRBJ1-2, with 8 bases fitting TRBD1. CDR3 length: 16 amino acids. The V gene's germline CDR1 is MDHEN and CDR2 SYDVKM. Losses at the gene ends were 4 bases for V and 2 bases for J; bases not matched to a gene: 9. CDR3 sequence (DNA): TGTGCCAGCAGTTCCGTACCGGGACAGGAAAACTATGGCTACACCTTC. It encodes CASSSVPGQENYGYTF.

About this clone: Other DNA sequences within the sample encode an identical CDR3. The chain carries TRBV5-4 and TRBJ1-4; no clear D gene. Per the germline V gene, CDR1 is SGHNT and CDR2 is YYREEE (reference sequence). The ends were cut back, 0 bases at V and 7 bases at J, with 10 bases in the middle. This CDR3 is built from 14 residues. The CDR3 DNA reads TGTGCCAGCAGCTTGGGGACTGGAGCTGAAAAACTGTTTTTT. Translating gives CASSLGTGAEKLFF.

The chain employs TRBV9 and TRBJ1-3, with D perhaps matching TRBD1 (5 bases). The length of the CDR3 is 14 residues. CDR1 is SGDLS and CDR2 is YYNGEE in the germline V gene. V was shortened by 3 bases and J by 1 base, with 8 bases between the two germline ends. In DNA form, the CDR3 reads TGTGCCAGCAGCGCGGGGGGGTCTGGAAACACCATATATTTT. Encoded protein: CASSAGGSGNTIYF.

The V call is TRBV7-9, the J call TRBJ1-1, with 8 bases that match TRBD1. With V trimmed by 5 bases and J by 10 bases, 12 bases remained unmatched. The CDR3 is 14 residues long. CDR1 SEHNR and CDR2 FQNEAQ come from the germline V gene (reference sequence). CDR3 amino acids: CASSRLRTGSGAFF. The CDR3, as DNA: TGTGCCAGCAGCCGACTTCGGACAGGGAGCGGAGCTTTCTTT.

This chain links TRBV6-5 with TRBJ1-2, with a tentative D call TRBD1 (6 bases). The CDR3 is made up of 14 amino acids. The germline V and J ends were trimmed by 6 bases and 4 bases, with 15 bases remaining between them. The germline V gene has CDR1 MNHEY and CDR2 SVGAGI. CDR3 nucleotide sequence: TGTGCCAGCAGAAAGACAGGAATAAGCTATGGCTACACCTTC. This sequence encodes CASRKTGISYGYTF.

This chain joins TRBV28 and TRBJ1-5, with D unresolved. The CDR3 is 12 residues long. Germline CDR1 and CDR2: MDHEN and SYDVKM. Trimming cost V 4 bases and J 4 bases, with 5 bases left between them. CDR3 coding DNA: TGTGCCAGCAGTTCAACTAATCAGCCCCAGCATTTT. Translating it yields CASSSTNQPQHF.

The chain carries TRBV6-6 and TRBJ2-7; D is possibly TRBD1 (5 bases). In germline, CDR1 is MNHNY, CDR2 SVGAGI (reference sequence). With 7 bases removed from V and 5 bases from J, the gap between germline ends came to 15 bases. CDR3 size: 13 residues. CDR3 coding DNA: TGTGCCAGCAACCTGCAGGGTTTCCACGAGCAGTACTTC. As protein: CASNLQGFHEQYF.

The gene calls are TRBV6-1 and TRBJ2-4, with TRBD1 identical over 7 bases. From germline, CDR1 is MNHNS and CDR2 SASEGT. The CDR3 is 14 amino acids. V gave up 4 bases and J gave up 5 bases; unmatched junction bases: 5. CDR3 protein: CASSAWDSQNIQYF. CDR3 coding DNA: TGTGCCAGCAGTGCCTGGGACAGCCAAAACATTCAGTACTTC.

The V call is TRBV2, the J call TRBJ1-3; tentative D call: TRBD1 (5 bases). Germline values: CDR1 SNHLY, CDR2 FYNNEI. The CDR3 totals 15 residues. V was trimmed by 6 bases and J by 1 base, leaving 13 bases between them. The CDR3 sequence: CASRRAAGSGNTIYF. The CDR3 DNA reads as TGTGCCAGCAGACGGGCGGCAGGGTCTGGAAACACCATATATTTT. Full variable domain (rest looked up from reference TRBV2 and TRBJ1-3): EPEVTQTPSHQVTQMGQEVILRCVPISNHLYFYWYRQILGQKVEFLVSFYNNEISEKSEIFDDQFSVERPDGSNFTLKIRSTKLEDSAMYFCASRRAAGSGNTIYFGEGSWLTVV.

The chain combines TRBV7-2 with TRBJ1-2; D is undetermined. The ends were cut back, 11 bases at V and 2 bases at J, with 15 bases in the middle. CDR1 is SGHTA, CDR2 FQGNSA, per germline. This CDR3 region has 13 residues. CDR3 DNA: TGTGCCGGCGGACTCGGCCCCAACTATGGCTACACCTTC. It specifies CAGGLGPNYGYTF.

This chain joins TRBV2 and TRBJ1-1; maybe TRBD1 (5 bases). The germline CDR1 and CDR2 sequences are SNHLY and FYNNEI. This CDR3 has 16 residues. V gave up 6 bases and J gave up 1 base, with 18 bases separating them. The CDR3 DNA reads as TGTGCCAGCAGGTTACCTTTAGGGGTGGGGAACACTGAAGCTTTCTTT. Translating it yields CASRLPLGVGNTEAFF.

The V call is TRBV2, the J call TRBJ2-7; 7 bases align to TRBD2. Germline-derived CDR1 and CDR2 are SNHLY and FYNNEI. The V gene end was trimmed by 7 bases and the J gene end by 0 bases; junction bases not matched to a gene: 3. The CDR3 is 13 residues long. Written as DNA, the CDR3 is TGTGCCAGCAAGGCGGGGGTCTCCTACGAGCAGTACTTC. Translation gives CASKAGVSYEQYF.

The chain recombines TRBV13 with TRBJ2-6, with 8 nucleotides matching TRBD1. CDR3 length: 21 amino acids. Unmatched junction bases numbered 23, after V lost 8 bases and J lost 2 bases. The germline V gene encodes CDR1 PRHDT and CDR2 FYEKMQ (reference sequence). The DNA for the CDR3 is TGTGCCAGCTCCGTGTCTAGGCAGGGGGCGCCGAGCGTCCCTGGGGCCAACGTCCTGACTTTC. It encodes CASSVSRQGAPSVPGANVLTF.

The chain links TRBV7-9 to TRBJ1-1; D uncertain. The germline V gene encodes CDR1 SEHNR and CDR2 FQNEAQ (reference sequence). V gave up 6 bases and J gave up 0 bases, with 11 bases separating them. The CDR3 runs to 14 residues. This chain's CDR3 is CASRERVLNTEAFF. The CDR3 DNA sequence: TGTGCCAGCAGAGAGAGGGTCCTGAACACTGAAGCTTTCTTT.

The rearrangement uses TRBV10-1 and TRBJ2-5, with a tentative D call TRBD2 (6 bases). This CDR3 is 14 amino acids long. V lost 6 bases to trimming and J lost 1 base, with 12 bases between them. Germline V gene sequence: CDR1 WNHNN, CDR2 SYGVQD (reference sequence). The CDR3 here is CASSPGGAQETQYF. In DNA form, the CDR3 reads TGCGCCAGCAGCCCAGGCGGGGCCCAAGAGACCCAGTACTTC.